The present T cell receptor beta chain was sequenced within a study of T cell responses to AZD1222 COVID-19 vaccine (dated by TCRdb to about 2021). Describing the broader study: AZD1222 recipients with second doses at about 4 weeks or about 12 weeks were pooled, because spike-specific TCR depth and breadth did not differ between schedules. Trial participants were enrolled by age into 18-55, 56-69 and 70-plus year subgroups, with 148, 28 and 57 TCR-sequenced participants respectively. A total of over 230 trial participants underwent TCR sequencing, of whom around 200 received two doses of AZD1222 and about 26 received two doses of the MenACWY control vaccine. The paper as a whole reports these results and caveats: Vaccine-associated CD4 TCRs spanned the whole spike protein, with dominant responses in regions 160-218 and 743-854. The 56-69-year group was small, and its depth increase did not reach significance, likely because of low power. Conclusions about previously exposed vaccinees are limited, since just 5 to 7 AZD1222 recipients were seropositive for SARS-CoV-2 at baseline. Nearly half of unique spike-specific TCRs reportedly recognized epitopes outside regions mutated in the B.1.351 and B.1.1.7 variants. Spike-specific TCR breadth and depth rose significantly after two AZD1222 doses compared with day 0 and with MenACWY recipients. Most participants were white British and females outnumbered males, and the authors suggested that clonal diversity may have been underestimated. Because no day 14 peak-response samples were available, the repertoires could be characterized only after the peak T cell response.

Reading the label with the study, this specimen's time point is: baseline before first vaccination. The vaccinee samples were drawn from two UK trials, COV001 and COV002, one of which was a single-blind randomized controlled phase 2/3 trial testing AZD1222 (ChAdOx1 nCoV-19) in healthy adults. Trial participant PBMC samples were collected at day 0 and day 28 after the second dose for TCRbeta chain sequencing. Of note for this clone: Which antigen it targets is not known. No per-base quality is available; no much larger clone lies one base away.

The germline V gene encodes CDR1 SEHNR and CDR2 FQNEAQ (reference sequence). The CDR3 has 17 amino acids, counting the end cysteine and phenylalanine. Only the CDR3 region is kept as DNA, spanning 51 bases read in frame from base 1. V loses 6 bases of germline sequence and J loses 0 bases, and the interval between the two ends is 18 bases. The CDR3 regions of human TCRbeta chains were subjected to immunosequencing. The authors' analysis ran thus. Repertoire TCRs were checked for matches against a reference library of SARS-CoV-2-specific TCRs that had been generated using the MIRA antigen-specificity platform. Breadth was defined as the fraction of unique TCRs that were SARS-CoV-2-associated. Depth was defined as the fraction of total T cells that were SARS-CoV-2-associated. Using the MIRA data, every spike-specific TCR was mapped to the spike region that the TCR reacted to and assigned to either a CD4 or a CD8 class. Log10-transformed breadth and depth values were compared by one-way ANOVA with Sidak's multiple comparisons tests. Not all clones reach the TCRdb copy of this immuneACCESS table, which keeps in-frame sequences only. Checked studies attribute under half of the gap to unresolved V genes and leave the rest unexplained. V and J calls and clone size come straight from that table; D and trimming were deduced from the DNA. This sample lists fewer than 150,000 clones; 92% were detected once. The ten largest make up around 14% of the sample.

This clonotype was sampled from an adult in good health. The chain couples TRBV7-9 to TRBJ2-1; a tentative D call is TRBD2 (6 bases match). The specimen comprised peripheral blood, sampled on day 0 of AZD1222 vaccination. The CDR3 protein: CASRRGLAGSSYNEQFF. The sequence in DNA is TGTGCCAGCAGGAGAGGTTTGGCGGGGAGCTCCTACAATGAGCAGTTCTTC. Supplemented by the reference TRBV7-9 and TRBJ2-1 proteins around the CDR3, the complete variable domain is DTGVSQNPRHKITKRGQNVTFRCDPISEHNRLYWYRQTLGQGPEFLTYFQNEAQLEKSRLLSDRFSAERPKGSFSTLEIQRTEQGDSAMYLCASRRGLAGSSYNEQFFGPGTRLTVL.